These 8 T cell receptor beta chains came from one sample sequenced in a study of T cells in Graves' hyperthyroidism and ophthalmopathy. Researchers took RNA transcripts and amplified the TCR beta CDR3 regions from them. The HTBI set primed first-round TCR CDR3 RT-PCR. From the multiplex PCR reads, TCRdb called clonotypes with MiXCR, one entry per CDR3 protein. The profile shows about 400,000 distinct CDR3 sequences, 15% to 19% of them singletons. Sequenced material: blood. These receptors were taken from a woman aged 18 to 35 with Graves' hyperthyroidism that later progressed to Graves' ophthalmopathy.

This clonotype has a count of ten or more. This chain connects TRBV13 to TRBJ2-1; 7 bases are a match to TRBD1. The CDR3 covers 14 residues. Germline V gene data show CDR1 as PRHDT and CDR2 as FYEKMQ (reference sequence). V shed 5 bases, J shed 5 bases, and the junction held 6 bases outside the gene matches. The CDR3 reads CASSETGTDNEQFF. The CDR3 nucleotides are TGTGCCAGCAGCGAGACCGGGACAGACAATGAGCAGTTCTTC.

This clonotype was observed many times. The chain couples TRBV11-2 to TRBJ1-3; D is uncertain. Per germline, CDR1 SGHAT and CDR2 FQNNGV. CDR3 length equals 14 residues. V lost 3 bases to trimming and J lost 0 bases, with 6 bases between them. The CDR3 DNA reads TGTGCCAGCAGCTTCCGCGTCTCTGGAAACACCATATATTTT. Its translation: CASSFRVSGNTIYF.

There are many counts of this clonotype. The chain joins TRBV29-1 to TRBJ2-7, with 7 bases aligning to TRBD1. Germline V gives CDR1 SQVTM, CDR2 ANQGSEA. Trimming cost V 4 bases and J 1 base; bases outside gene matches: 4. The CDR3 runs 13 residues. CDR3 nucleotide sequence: TGCAGCGTTGCCGACAGGGATTCCTACGAGCAGTACTTC. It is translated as CSVADRDSYEQYF.

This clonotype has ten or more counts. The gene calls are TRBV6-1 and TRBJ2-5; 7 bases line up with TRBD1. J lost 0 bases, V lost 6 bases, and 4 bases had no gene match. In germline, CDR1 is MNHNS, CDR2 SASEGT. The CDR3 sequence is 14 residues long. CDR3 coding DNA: TGTGCCAGCAGGTTCGGGACAGACCAAGAGACCCAGTACTTC. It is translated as CASRFGTDQETQYF.

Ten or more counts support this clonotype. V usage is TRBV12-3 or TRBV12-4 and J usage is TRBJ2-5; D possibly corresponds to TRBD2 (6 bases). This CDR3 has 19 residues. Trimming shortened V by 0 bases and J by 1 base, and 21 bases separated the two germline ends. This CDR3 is CASSLANSNPGLRQETQYF. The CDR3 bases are TGTGCCAGCAGTTTAGCCAACTCGAACCCGGGACTCCGCCAAGAGACCCAGTACTTC.

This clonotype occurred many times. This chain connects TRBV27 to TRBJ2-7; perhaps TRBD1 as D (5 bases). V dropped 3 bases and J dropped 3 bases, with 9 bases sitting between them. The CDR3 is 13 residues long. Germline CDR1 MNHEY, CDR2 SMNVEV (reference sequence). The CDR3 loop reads CASSLAQGYEQYF. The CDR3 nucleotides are TGTGCCAGCAGTTTGGCCCAGGGCTACGAGCAGTACTTC.

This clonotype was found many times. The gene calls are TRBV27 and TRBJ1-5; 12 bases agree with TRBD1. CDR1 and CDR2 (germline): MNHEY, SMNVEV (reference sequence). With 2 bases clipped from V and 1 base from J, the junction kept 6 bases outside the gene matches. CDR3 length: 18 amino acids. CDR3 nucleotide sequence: TGTGCCAGCAGTTTAAGAGGGACAGGGGGCGGCAGCAATCAGCCCCAGCATTTT. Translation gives CASSLRGTGGGSNQPQHF.

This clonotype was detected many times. In nucleotides, the CDR3 is TGTGCCAGCAGCCGGGACAGAGGGTCCGAGACCCAGTACTTC. It translates to CASSRDRGSETQYF. The chain combines TRBV5-6 with TRBJ2-5; 7 positions agree with TRBD1. V dropped 4 bases and J dropped 5; count of bases not matched to a gene: 8. CDR3 size: 14 residues. The germline V gene has CDR1 SGHDT and CDR2 YYEEEE.